This TCR beta chain came from a study of T cell changes during pregnancy in multiple sclerosis. The CDR3 is 15 residues long. V shed 3 bases and J shed 5 bases, with 14 bases lying between them. Germline lookup yields CDR1 LNHDA and CDR2 SQIVND (reference sequence). The repertoire was sequenced with immunoSEQ multiplex PCR; TCRdb's copy has only in-frame clones and lacks some. The sample gives around 5,400 clones, approximately 77% of which show up once; 15% is in the top ten. J is TRBJ1-5 and V is TRBV19, with D tentatively TRBD1 (5 bases). Sample: CD8+ T cells from peripheral blood mononuclear cells, taken in the second trimester of pregnancy. The receptor was isolated from a female donor in good health, enrolled as a control in a pregnancy study. The CDR3 region is CASSILGAGHQPQHF. Written as DNA, the CDR3 is TGTGCCAGTAGTATTTTAGGGGCAGGTCATCAGCCCCAGCATTTT.